Listed below are T cell receptor beta chains from one sample, sequenced in a study of cytomegalovirus exposure and HLA in healthy donors. Profiling relied on immunoSEQ multiplex PCR, and the TCRdb table lists in-frame clones only, not all of them. This sample has about 130,000 clones, with 80% found just once. Sequenced material: PBMCs. The source is a male donor in good health and CMV-seronegative. Both conserved end residues are part of each CDR3. The D gene is left open where the match is weak. The size of a clone is reported for some rows only, either as once, few or many, or as a class for expanded clones.

>TRBV7-2|-|TRBJ2-5|-
TGTGCCAGCAGCTTAATCCCAGGGGATACAGAGACCCAGTACTTC
CASSLIPGDTETQYF
>TRBV27|-|TRBJ2-7|TRBD1
TGTGCCAGCAGTGGAGACAGGGGGCGCGGGGAGCAGTACTTC
CASSGDRGRGEQYF
>TRBV11-2|once|TRBJ2-3|TRBD1
TGTGCCAGCAGCAAGACAGGGCCCACAGATACGCAGTATTTT
CASSKTGPTDTQYF
>TRBV11-1|once|TRBJ2-5|TRBD2
TGTGCCAGCAGCCTGGGACTAGGAGCAGAGACCCAGTACTTC
CASSLGLGAETQYF
>TRBV6-1|few|TRBJ2-7|-
TGTGCCAGCAGGGTGGACAGCTCCTACGAGCAGTACTTC
CASRVDSSYEQYF
>TRBV10-3|-|TRBJ1-2|TRBD1
TGTGCCAGCAGCGGACAGGCGACTACTAGCTATGGCTACACCTTC
CASSGQATTSYGYTF
>TRBV7-9|-|TRBJ1-1|-
TGTGCCAGCAGCTTAGACTTTTTGAGGCTTACTGAAGCTTTCTTT
CASSLDFLRLTEAFF
>TRBV7-2|-|TRBJ2-5|TRBD2
TGTGCCAGCAGCTTATCAAGCGGGAGGCGAAAAGAGACCCAGTACTTC
CASSLSSGRRKETQYF
>TRBV6-1|-|TRBJ2-7|-
TGTGCCAGCAGTGATAACCCCCCGGGACATCGGTACTTC
CASSDNPPGHRYF
>TRBV6-5|-|TRBJ2-7|-
TGTGCCATCAGTGAGTCAACGAGGACCTACGAGCAGTACTTC
CAISESTRTYEQYF
>TRBV7-9|few|TRBJ1-2|TRBD1
TGTGCCAGCAGCTTCACTGGTGCCAGGGGGCGATCGGGCTACACCTTC
CASSFTGARGRSGYTF
>TRBV7-9|-|TRBJ2-1|-
TGTGCCAGCAGCTCCCCTGCGACACTGTACAATGAGCAGTTCTTC
CASSSPATLYNEQFF
>TRBV7-9|-|TRBJ2-6|-
TGTTCCGTCGTTGGGGCCAACGGCCTGACTTTC
CSVVGANGLTF
>TRBV6-5|-|TRBJ1-6|-
TGTGCCAGCAGTTTAACGACAGGAGCCTATAATTCACCCCTCCACTTT
CASSLTTGAYNSPLHF
>TRBV29-1|-|TRBJ1-5|TRBD1
TGCAGCGTTGGGACAGGGGTCAGCAATCAGCCCCAGCATTTT
CSVGTGVSNQPQHF
>TRBV30|-|TRBJ2-7|TRBD2
TGTGCCTGGAGTGAACTAGCGGGAGTTCGCGAGCAGTACTTC
CAWSELAGVREQYF
>TRBV7-9|once|TRBJ2-7|-
TGTGCCAGCAGCTTAGGCGTCGGCGAGCAGTACTTC
CASSLGVGEQYF
>TRBV27|-|TRBJ2-5|-
TGTGCCAGCAGTTTACTAGTTACGGAGACCCAGTACTTC
CASSLLVTETQYF
>TRBV28|-|TRBJ2-5|TRBD1
TGTGCCAGCAGTTCCACGGGGACAGTTCAAGAGACCCAGTACTTC
CASSSTGTVQETQYF
>TRBV28|-|TRBJ1-5|-
TGTGCCAGCAGTTTATTCAGGATAGGTAGCAATCAGCCCCAGCATTTT
CASSLFRIGSNQPQHF
>TRBV19|-|TRBJ1-1|TRBD1
TGTGCCAGTAGTATCACAGGGGGTAGCACTGAAGCTTTCTTT
CASSITGGSTEAFF
>TRBV9|few|TRBJ2-3|-
TGTGCCAGCAGCGTTTCAGGGGGCACAGATACGCAGTATTTT
CASSVSGGTDTQYF
>TRBV7-9|once|TRBJ2-7|TRBD1
TGTGCCAGCAGCTTGACAGGGGTCTTTCACGAGCAGTACTTC
CASSLTGVFHEQYF
>TRBV11-2|-|TRBJ1-1|TRBD1
TGTACCAGCACCTCAACATCGACAGGGGGCTTGGACACTGAAGCTTTCTTT
CTSTSTSTGGLDTEAFF
>TRBV18|-|TRBJ2-3|TRBD1
TGTGCCAGCTTGGGACAGAACACAGATACGCAGTATTTT
CASLGQNTDTQYF
>TRBV19|-|TRBJ1-3|-
TGTGCCAGTAGTATAAGGGGGAGCTCTGGAAACACCATATATTTT
CASSIRGSSGNTIYF